This T cell receptor beta chain was obtained from a study of Ad26.COV2.S vaccination and SARS-CoV-2 variants. General study points: After vaccination, substantial breadth of spike-specific CD8+ and CD4+ responses was reported.

About this clone itself: What it binds is not known.

Only in-frame clones appear in the TCRdb table, and some are missing; sequencing was by immunoSEQ multiplex PCR. The data hold about 350,000 clones, with under 95% observed a single time. The CDR3 loop spans 13 amino acids. V was pared by 4 bases and J by 6 bases, with 11 bases between. Germline CDR1 MRHNA, CDR2 SNTAGT. The receptor's source is a human donor who had recovered from COVID-19. Sequenced here: peripheral blood, sampled after recovery from COVID-19. This chain joins TRBV6-4 and TRBJ2-3; D is unresolved. The CDR3 bases are TGTGCCAGCAGTGCGGGCCCTGAGGATACGCAGTATTTT. This encodes CASSAGPEDTQYF.